These 13 T cell receptor beta chains originate from one sample sequenced in a study of shared clonotypes between healthy human individuals. Profiling relied on immunoSEQ multiplex PCR, and the TCRdb table lists in-frame clones only, not all of them. The table lists about 2,200,000 clones, 93% of them singletons. Naive-designated CD8 cells lacked CD45RO, were positively enriched for CCR7, and omitted terminally differentiated effector memory CD45RA+ cells. The sequenced sample was naive CD8+ T cells from PBMCs. The receptors stem from a man aged 18 to 35 in good health. Some clones in this sample may be carry-over from other donors' samples.

J is TRBJ2-1 and V is TRBV27; no reliable D call. This CDR3 spans 17 amino acids. Per the germline V gene, CDR1 is MNHEY and CDR2 is SMNVEV (reference sequence). V lost 2 bases and J lost 5, with 19 bases in between. CDR3: CASSLIKARGRDNEQFF. For the CDR3, the DNA is TGTGCCAGCAGTTTAATCAAGGCACGAGGACGGGACAATGAGCAGTTCTTC.

V and J are TRBV7-9 and TRBJ2-5; no firm D call. Germline V gene sequence: CDR1 SEHNR, CDR2 FQNEAQ (reference sequence). V was trimmed by 1 base and J by 5 bases, leaving 11 bases between them. This CDR3 is built from 14 residues. The CDR3 loop is CASSLEGAQETQYF. CDR3 nucleotides: TGTGCCAGCAGCTTAGAGGGCGCACAGGAGACCCAGTACTTC. Based on the CDR3 plus reference TRBV7-9 and TRBJ2-5, the full variable domain is DTGVSQNPRHKITKRGQNVTFRCDPISEHNRLYWYRQTLGQGPEFLTYFQNEAQLEKSRLLSDRFSAERPKGSFSTLEIQRTEQGDSAMYLCASSLEGAQETQYFGPGTRLLVL.

This chain links TRBV15 with TRBJ1-1, with 9 bases lining up with TRBD1. V dropped 1 base and J dropped 12; count of bases not matched to a gene: 9. CDR1 LNHNV and CDR2 YYDKDF come from the germline V gene (reference sequence). This CDR3 contains 14 residues. CDR3 region: CATSRVPGQGSTFF. CDR3 bases: TGTGCCACCAGCAGAGTACCGGGACAGGGTTCAACTTTCTTT.

This rearrangement joins TRBV7-9 to TRBJ2-7, with D maybe TRBD1 (6 bases). CDR1 and CDR2 from the germline V gene are SEHNR and FQNEAQ (reference sequence). V was clipped by 3 bases and J by 1 base, with 16 bases between them. This CDR3 has 16 amino acids. The CDR3 DNA is TGTGCCAGCAGCTTGCCTCCAGGGGAACTTTCCTACGAGCAGTACTTC. Protein product: CASSLPPGELSYEQYF.

This chain uses TRBV28 with TRBJ2-1; no clear D. V was shortened by 2 bases and J by 8 bases, with 13 bases between the two germline ends. Germline CDR1 MDHEN, CDR2 SYDVKM. The CDR3 totals 14 residues. DNA of the CDR3: TGTGCCAGCAGTTTACGAGACCAAAAGGATGAGCAGTTCTTC. It encodes CASSLRDQKDEQFF.

The rearrangement uses TRBV27 and TRBJ2-7, with TRBD1 as a possible D gene (6 bases). Germline V lookup: CDR1 MNHEY, CDR2 SMNVEV (reference sequence). This CDR3 comprises 15 residues. The V gene lost 1 base and the J gene lost 5 bases, with 15 bases spanning the gap. CDR3 region: CASSLFGQGSHEQYF. The CDR3 region has the DNA TGTGCCAGCAGTTTATTCGGGCAGGGGTCCCACGAGCAGTACTTC.

The V call is TRBV4-1, the J call TRBJ2-3; perhaps TRBD2 as D (6 bases). Trimming left V 0 bases short and J 0 bases short, with 13 bases between. The CDR3 spans 17 residues. CDR1 and CDR2 from the germline V gene are MGHRA and YSYEKL. The CDR3 here is CASSQEGGSPSTDTQYF. The CDR3 DNA sequence: TGCGCCAGCAGCCAAGAGGGGGGATCCCCCAGCACAGATACGCAGTATTTT.

V is TRBV10-3 and J is TRBJ1-1; D might be TRBD1 (5 bases). Per germline, CDR1 ENHRY and CDR2 SYGVKD. V was clipped by 3 bases and J by 4 bases, with 9 bases between them. CDR3 size: 13 residues. The CDR3 protein is CAISEGQGTEAFF. The DNA for the CDR3 is TGTGCCATCAGTGAAGGCCAGGGCACTGAAGCTTTCTTT.

The chain couples TRBV30 to TRBJ2-2; D uncertain. This CDR3 is built from 16 residues. V lost 2 bases and J lost 0, with 13 bases in between. CDR1 and CDR2 from the germline V gene are GTSNPN and SVGIG (reference sequence). The CDR3: CAWSLPYHANTGELFF. CDR3 DNA sequence: TGTGCCTGGAGTCTTCCTTATCATGCGAACACCGGGGAGCTGTTTTTT.

The chain links TRBV7-9 to TRBJ2-7; D tentatively reads TRBD1 or TRBD2 (5 bases each). The germline V and J ends were trimmed by 4 bases and 6 bases, with 16 bases remaining between them. Germline CDR1 reads SEHNR; CDR2 reads FQNEAQ (reference sequence). There are 14 residues in the CDR3. In DNA, the CDR3 is TGTGCCAGCAGCTCAAGGGACGGAAACTCCGAGCAGTACTTC. As protein: CASSSRDGNSEQYF.

V usage is TRBV28 and J usage is TRBJ2-5; D is perhaps TRBD1 (5 bases). In germline, CDR1 is MDHEN, CDR2 SYDVKM. Deletions cut 7 bases from V and 0 bases from J, with 15 bases between. The CDR3 runs to 15 residues. As DNA, the CDR3 is TGTGCCAGCAACCGCGATTACAGGTACCAAGAGACCCAGTACTTC. Encoded protein: CASNRDYRYQETQYF. Complete variable domain (other parts from reference TRBV28 and TRBJ2-5): DVKVTQSSRYLVKRTGEKVFLECVQDMDHENMFWYRQDPGLGLRLIYFSYDVKMKEKGDIPEGYSVSREKKERFSLILESASTNQTSMYLCASNRDYRYQETQYFGPGTRLLVL.

V is TRBV6-5 and J is TRBJ2-7, with a weak D call TRBD2 (5 bases). Trimming cost V 0 bases and J 4 bases, with 16 bases left between them. Germline V gene data show CDR1 as MNHEY and CDR2 as SVGAGI. The length of the CDR3 is 16 residues. CDR3 residues: CASSYSLASYGYEQYF. DNA for the CDR3: TGTGCCAGCAGTTACTCCCTAGCATCATACGGTTACGAGCAGTACTTC.

This clone was detected once. The genes are TRBV27 and TRBJ1-5; D remains unclear. Germline V gene sequence: CDR1 MNHEY, CDR2 SMNVEV (reference sequence). With 1 base removed from V and 5 bases from J, the gap between germline ends came to 6 bases. The CDR3 consists of 13 residues. In nucleotides, the CDR3 is TGTGCCAGCAGTTTATGGCAAGATCAGCCCCAGCATTTT. Translated: CASSLWQDQPQHF.